This record concerns one TCR beta chain sequence. The antigen remains undetermined. This entry comes from a study of T cells after posttransplantation cyclophosphamide. General study points: TRB overlap between skin or GI tissue T cells and blood was limited. Donor CD8+ memory clones often dominated recipient blood repertoires at later times. Recipient CMV seropositivity and CMV reactivation strongly tracked TRB clonality.

Treatment was busulfan-fludarabine conditioning, a marrow graft, and cyclophosphamide on days +3 and +4. Assay: immunoSEQ multiplex PCR; the TCRdb copy retains only in-frame clones and omits some. The sample consists of some 19,000 clones, around 70% of them appearing once. Per germline, CDR1 SGHNT and CDR2 YYREEE (reference sequence). Trimming cost V 0 bases and J 2 bases, with 15 bases left between them. The CDR3 is 16 residues long. The gene calls are TRBV5-4 and TRBJ2-7, with D possibly TRBD1 on 6 matching bases. The receptor's source is a male patient aged 25-45 years who received an allogeneic stem cell transplant from a related donor, was CMV-positive, and had acute GVHD only. Part of the T cell pool may stem from the graft donor. Sequences were derived from PBMCs, sampled after an allogeneic stem cell transplant with post-transplant cyclophosphamide. The CDR3 here is CASSLAEQGTAYEQYF. CDR3 coding DNA: TGTGCCAGCAGCTTGGCCGAGCAGGGGACGGCCTACGAGCAGTACTTC.